The next 10 T cell receptor beta chains were all read from a single sample in a study of CD8 T cells in Susac syndrome (dated by TCRdb to between 2018 and 2021). Libraries came from the immunoSEQ multiplex PCR assay. RNA was extracted with the RNeasy kit and roughly 0.45 to 1 ug was reverse transcribed using random hexamers. The raw public reads went through TCRdb reprocessing: fastp at Q25, MiXCR clone calling, in-frame beta chains kept. Rows with a matching CDR3 protein are joined into one entry that keeps the most common DNA and genes. The sample contains some 300,000 distinct CDR3 sequences, 75% to 90% of them found a single time. Clones ranked in the top ten supply about 0.17% of the sample. Sequencing was done on a sample of CD8+ T cells from PBMCs. These receptor sequences come from a human donor with multiple sclerosis.

This chain joins TRBV15 and TRBJ2-2; TRBD2 matches 10 bases. V shed 0 bases and J 5 bases; nucleotides not matched to a gene: 6. The length of the CDR3 is 17 residues. Germline lookup yields CDR1 LNHNV and CDR2 YYDKDF (reference sequence). The CDR3 sequence is CATSRDGLAGATGELFF. The CDR3 DNA reads TGTGCCACCAGCAGAGATGGGCTAGCGGGAGCTACCGGGGAGCTGTTTTTT.

The chain recombines TRBV7-6 with TRBJ2-2; 8 nucleotides agree with TRBD2. This CDR3 has 15 amino acids. CDR1 SGHVS and CDR2 FNYEAQ come from the germline V gene. V shed 6 bases, J shed 1 base, and the junction held 4 bases outside the gene matches. The CDR3 spells CASSGGRLNTGELFF. The CDR3 DNA follows: TGTGCCAGCAGTGGCGGGAGGCTGAACACCGGGGAGCTGTTTTTT.

The chain is built from TRBV29-1 and TRBJ2-7; 9 nucleotides align to TRBD2. CDR1 is SQVTM and CDR2 is ANQGSEA in the germline V gene. CDR3 size: 16 residues. The V gene end was trimmed by 0 bases and the J gene end by 3 bases; junction bases not matched to a gene: 9. CDR3 bases: TGCAGCGTTGAAGATCCTATTAGCGGGAGTAACTACGAGCAGTACTTC. Translated, it gives CSVEDPISGSNYEQYF.

The chain has TRBV29-1 and TRBJ2-1, with TRBD1 matching over 7 bases. Germline V gives CDR1 SQVTM, CDR2 ANQGSEA. Germline trimming cut 5 bases from V and 7 bases from J; bases unmatched to any gene: 14. The CDR3 consists of 15 residues. DNA for the CDR3: TGCAGCGTTCCCATGACAGGGCCCATTCCTAATGAGCAGTTCTTC. Residues: CSVPMTGPIPNEQFF.

The rearrangement uses TRBV9 and TRBJ2-3; 10 bases map to TRBD1. The V gene's germline CDR1 is SGDLS and CDR2 YYNGEE. V lost 0 bases to trimming and J lost 5 bases; unmatched junction nucleotides: 9. This CDR3 has 17 amino acids. The CDR3 loop is CASSVELTGGWGDTQYF. CDR3 in DNA: TGTGCCAGCAGCGTAGAACTGACAGGGGGCTGGGGAGATACGCAGTATTTT. Full variable domain (rest looked up from reference TRBV9 and TRBJ2-3): DSGVTQTPKHLITATGQRVTLRCSPRSGDLSVYWYQQSLDQGLQFLIQYYNGEERAKGNILERFSAQQFPDLHSELNLSSLELGDSALYFCASSVELTGGWGDTQYFGPGTRLTVL.

V is TRBV11-1 and J is TRBJ2-5; D call uncertain. Between the trimmed V and J ends, which lost 2 bases and 3 bases, there was a span of 10 bases. The CDR3 has 14 residues. Looked up from germline, CDR1 is SGHAT and CDR2 is FQDESV (reference sequence). The CDR3 DNA reads TGTGCCAGCAGCTTATTCGGCAGAGAAGAGACCCAGTACTTC. It specifies CASSLFGREETQYF.

This rearrangement joins TRBV6-2 or TRBV6-3 to TRBJ2-7; 9 nucleotides agree with TRBD1. The CDR3 is 14 residues long. With 5 bases clipped from V and 1 base from J, the junction kept 3 bases outside the gene matches. Germline CDR1 reads MNHEY; CDR2 reads SVGEGT. The CDR3 is CASSPDRGSYEQYF. CDR3 DNA: TGTGCCAGCAGTCCGGACAGGGGTTCCTACGAGCAGTACTTC.

The chain couples TRBV9 to TRBJ2-2, with TRBD2 as a possible D gene (6 bases). Per germline, CDR1 SGDLS and CDR2 YYNGEE. Trimming left V 3 bases short and J 7 bases short, with 13 bases between. This CDR3 is built from 14 residues. Written as DNA, the CDR3 is TGTGCCAGCAGCGCTCCCTTGGGGGGCGGGGAGCTGTTTTTT. It translates to CASSAPLGGGELFF.

The count of this clonotype is one. The gene calls are TRBV4-3 and TRBJ2-3; weak D call: TRBD2 (5 bases). CDR3 size: 14 residues. Germline CDR1 is LGHNA and CDR2 is YSLEER. With 1 base removed from V and 4 bases from J, the gap between germline ends came to 9 bases. In DNA, the CDR3 is TGCGCCAGCAGCCAAGGGCTACTAGCAGATACGCAGTATTTT. Amino acid sequence: CASSQGLLADTQYF.

The chain recombines TRBV27 with TRBJ2-7, with TRBD1 identical over 7 bases. The ends lost 3 bases at V and 6 bases at J; junction bases unmatched: 11. The CDR3 extends over 15 amino acids. Per the germline V gene, CDR1 is MNHEY and CDR2 is SMNVEV (reference sequence). The CDR3 loop reads CASSFRDSPPGEQYF. The CDR3 region has the DNA TGTGCCAGCAGTTTTAGGGACAGTCCGCCGGGCGAGCAGTACTTC.